The text below deals with one T cell receptor (beta chain). A Seattle source enrolled patients during active infection and followed them longitudinally. In the study's own analysis: Amplified reference gene primers provided the basis for estimating nucleated cell counts. TCRdb's table, derived via immunoSEQ multiplex PCR, lists solely in-frame clones and lacks some. V, J and clone size were drawn from that table, and D and trimming were deduced from the DNA. The repertoire holds more than 300,000 clones, with around 87% as singletons. These data are taken from a study of blood T cell repertoires in COVID-19. Study in general: Donors in the United States, Italy and Spain gave samples during acute or convalescent COVID-19. The cDNA or gDNA used as material had been derived from T cells, B-cell-depleted T cells, or PBMCs.

From germline, CDR1 is SNHLY and CDR2 FYNNEI. This CDR3 is 14 amino acids long. After removal of 6 bases from V and 6 bases from J, the junction contained 8 bases not matched to a gene. V and J are TRBV2 and TRBJ1-2; 9 nucleotides agree with TRBD1. Sequenced: peripheral blood. This TCR was recovered from a woman aged 50 to 65 with COVID-19, enrolled during active disease. The CDR3 spells CASSPEGTGNGYTF. As DNA, the CDR3 is TGTGCCAGCAGCCCGGAAGGGACAGGGAATGGCTACACCTTC.